This T cell receptor beta chain was profiled in a study of T cells in Graves' hyperthyroidism and ophthalmopathy. Study results and caveats: Separating ophthalmopathy from stable hyperthyroidism was achieved by a 13 V-J model. Ophthalmopathy was predicted by the model a median of approximately 6 months ahead of onset.

From RNA transcripts, TCR beta CDR3 regions were amplified. The study used the HTBI primer set for a first-round RT-PCR of the TCR CDR3. TCRdb ran MiXCR on the multiplex PCR reads and lists one entry per CDR3 protein. The table shows about 560,000 distinct CDR3 sequences, with about 45% occurring only once. Germline-derived CDR1 and CDR2 are SNHLY and FYNNEI. V lost 2 bases, J lost 2 bases, and 12 bases lay in between. CDR3 length: 15 amino acids. Concerning this clonotype itself: Its specificity is not known.

The sequence was collected from a woman in her late teens or twenties with Graves' hyperthyroidism. Material for sequencing was peripheral blood or thyroid tissue (not recorded which). V usage is TRBV2 and J usage is TRBJ1-2; no reliable D call. The CDR3 loop reads CASSEPNTRNYGYTF. DNA of the CDR3: TGTGCCAGCAGTGAACCGAACACGAGGAACTATGGCTACACCTTC.